These T cell receptor beta chains were read from a single sample in a study of blood T cell repertoires in COVID-19. TCRdb keeps only in-frame clones here, not all; method: immunoSEQ multiplex PCR. The data show under 40,000 clones, 85% to 90% seen once. Sequenced input: peripheral blood. The receptors shown here come from a man between 60 and 70 years old with active COVID-19. The CDR3 runs from the conserved cysteine through the conserved F or W. D genes are given only for firm matches.

j_call d_call v_call cdr3_nt cdr3_aa
TRBJ1-6 TRBD1 TRBV2 TGTGCCAGCCTGGACAGGGCGCTCTCCTATAATTCACCCCTCCACTTT CASLDRALSYNSPLHF
TRBJ2-7 TRBD1 TRBV12-3/TRBV12-4 TGTGCCAGCAGATCCACAGGGGCCTACGAGCAGTACTTC CASRSTGAYEQYF
TRBJ1-6 - TRBV5-1 TGCGCCAGCAGTTCAGGGGTTAGGGAAAATTCACCCCTCCACTTT CASSSGVRENSPLHF
TRBJ2-2 - TRBV5-6 TGTGCCAGCAGCTTGGGACTCCATTATAACACCGGGGAGCTGTTTTTT CASSLGLHYNTGELFF
TRBJ2-5 - TRBV5-4 TGTGCCAGCAGCTCTTGGCCCCGTGCTTCGCTCCAAGAGACCCAGTACTTC CASSSWPRASLQETQYF
TRBJ1-1 TRBD1 TRBV7-9 TGTGCCAGCAGCTTTAGCGGTAGATGGGGACAGTTAAACACTGAAGCTTTCTTT CASSFSGRWGQLNTEAFF
TRBJ1-1 - TRBV10-3 TGTGCCATCAAGGCTCGCTCTAGTGAAGCTTTCTTT CAIKARSSEAFF
TRBJ1-5 - TRBV28 TGTGCCAGCAGTGCCCCGGGGAGCAATCAGCCCCAGCATTTT CASSAPGSNQPQHF
TRBJ2-3 - TRBV7-9 TGTGCCAGCAGCTTAGCCTCCGCTTTGGTAGGGGGAGACACAGATACGCAGTATTTT CASSLASALVGGDTDTQYF
TRBJ2-3 TRBD2 TRBV10-3 TGTGCCATCAGTCGCGGGGGGTCAGTAGATACGCAGTATTTT CAISRGGSVDTQYF